This entry lists 6 T cell receptor beta chains sequenced from one sample in a study of T cells in Graves' hyperthyroidism and ophthalmopathy. There were TCR beta CDR3 regions amplified from RNA transcripts. First-round RT-PCR of the TCR CDR3 relied on the HTBI primer set. TCRdb reanalysed the multiplex PCR reads using MiXCR and keeps one entry per CDR3 protein. The sample has a few hundred thousand distinct CDR3 sequences; less than 20% are singletons. The material sequenced was blood. All receptors come from a woman aged 50 to 60 with Graves' hyperthyroidism.

Only a few counts were recorded for this clonotype. The V call is TRBV7-9, the J call TRBJ2-7; no firm D call. V was shortened by 2 bases and J by 7 bases, with 12 bases between the two germline ends. CDR3 size: 13 residues. The germline gives CDR1 SEHNR, CDR2 FQNEAQ (reference sequence). This chain's CDR3 is CASSLLALGEQYF. CDR3 nucleotides: TGTGCCAGCAGCTTACTCGCCTTGGGGGAGCAGTACTTC. The entire variable domain, with the rest obtained from reference TRBV7-9 and TRBJ2-7, is as follows: DTGVSQNPRHKITKRGQNVTFRCDPISEHNRLYWYRQTLGQGPEFLTYFQNEAQLEKSRLLSDRFSAERPKGSFSTLEIQRTEQGDSAMYLCASSLLALGEQYFGPGTRLTVT.

There are many counts of this clonotype. The CDR3 DNA sequence: TGTGCCAGCACCACGGGACAGATCACCGGGGAGCTGTTTTTT. This gives the protein CASTTGQITGELFF. The genes are TRBV28 and TRBJ2-2; 7 nucleotides line up with TRBD1. Germline CDR1 reads MDHEN; CDR2 reads SYDVKM. V was clipped by 7 bases and J by 4 bases; unmatched bases: 6. The CDR3 spans 14 residues. The full variable domain, its missing parts supplied by reference TRBV28 and TRBJ2-2, is DVKVTQSSRYLVKRTGEKVFLECVQDMDHENMFWYRQDPGLGLRLIYFSYDVKMKEKGDIPEGYSVSREKKERFSLILESASTNQTSMYLCASTTGQITGELFFGEGSRLTVL.

The chain recombines TRBV20-1 with TRBJ2-1, with TRBD2 identical over 8 bases. V lost 0 bases, J lost 8 bases, and 9 bases stayed unmatched. CDR1 DFQATT and CDR2 SNEGSKA come from the germline V gene (reference sequence). This CDR3 spans 15 amino acids. As DNA, the CDR3 is TGCAGTGCTAGAGATCTAGGAAGCGGGAGTTATGAGCAGTTCTTC. It encodes CSARDLGSGSYEQFF.

This clonotype was observed at least ten times. The chain uses TRBV29-1 and TRBJ1-2, with D possibly being TRBD1 (6 bases). V dropped 1 base and J dropped 5 bases, with 11 bases sitting between them. The CDR3 is made up of 13 amino acids. Germline assignment: CDR1 SQVTM and CDR2 ANQGSEA. CDR3 nucleotide sequence: TGCAGCGTTGAAGGGGCAGGGGTATATGGCTACACCTTC. Its protein is CSVEGAGVYGYTF. Supplemented by reference TRBV29-1 and TRBJ1-2, the full variable domain reads SAVISQKPSRDICQRGTSLTIQCQVDSQVTMMFWYRQQPGQSLTLIATANQGSEATYESGFVIDKFPISRPNLTFSTLTVSNMSPEDSSIYLCSVEGAGVYGYTFGSGTRLTVV.

Many counts were recorded for this clonotype. This chain joins TRBV28 and TRBJ2-7, with 9 nucleotides matching TRBD1. The CDR3 covers 15 residues. V was clipped by 3 bases and J by 4 bases; unmatched bases: 7. Germline CDR1 is MDHEN and CDR2 is SYDVKM. Here the CDR3 reads CASSLVGQGIYEQYF. The DNA of the CDR3 is TGTGCCAGCAGTTTGGTCGGACAGGGGATTTACGAGCAGTACTTC. Combining the CDR3 with reference TRBV28 and TRBJ2-7 gives the whole variable domain DVKVTQSSRYLVKRTGEKVFLECVQDMDHENMFWYRQDPGLGLRLIYFSYDVKMKEKGDIPEGYSVSREKKERFSLILESASTNQTSMYLCASSLVGQGIYEQYFGPGTRLTVT.

The DNA of the CDR3 is TGTGCCAGCAGGGTCGGCTATAGCAATCAGCCCCAGCATTTT. It translates to CASRVGYSNQPQHF. This rearrangement joins TRBV2 to TRBJ1-5; D unresolved. CDR3 length: 14 amino acids. Per the germline V gene, CDR1 is SNHLY and CDR2 is FYNNEI. The germline V and J ends were trimmed by 6 bases and 0 bases, with 9 bases remaining between them.